The 31 T cell receptor beta chains reported below all come from one sample, sequenced in a study of technical replicates of blood from a handful of donors. Sequenced by immunoSEQ multiplex PCR; TCRdb stores in-frame clones only, minus some. The sample gives approximately 75,000 clones, 95% to 98% of which show up once; approximately 0.3% is in the top ten. The sample taken for sequencing was T cells isolated from PBMCs. All receptors come from a human donor in good health.

The gene calls are TRBV6-7 and TRBJ2-7; D gene uncertain. TRBV6-7 is noted as an ORF with a role that remains uncertain. Trimming pared 5 bases from V and 2 bases from J, leaving 10 bases between. There are 13 residues in the CDR3. Here the CDR3 reads CASSHRHPYEQYF. CDR3 coding DNA: TGTGCCAGCAGTCATCGACACCCCTACGAGCAGTACTTC.

The chain is built from TRBV6-4 and TRBJ2-2; possibly TRBD1 for D (5 bases). CDR1 and CDR2 (germline): MRHNA, SNTAGT. V lost 10 bases to trimming and J lost 9 bases, with 18 bases between them. This CDR3 spans 13 amino acids. The CDR3 sequence is CATETERGRELFF. The CDR3 DNA reads TGTGCCACCGAGACAGAGCGTGGTCGGGAGCTGTTTTTT.

This clone was counted a few times. This sequence joins TRBV30 and TRBJ1-1; D is undetermined. Germline loops: CDR1 GTSNPN, CDR2 SVGIG (reference sequence). V lost 0 bases and J lost 7, with 6 bases in between. The CDR3 runs 11 residues. DNA for the CDR3: TGTGCCTGGAGTGTTGGAGGTGAAGCTTTCTTT. Translating it yields CAWSVGGEAFF.

CDR3 residues: CASGLGHRGRGNTEAFF. The DNA for the CDR3 is TGTGCTAGTGGTTTGGGACACAGGGGGCGAGGGAACACTGAAGCTTTCTTT. The chain couples TRBV12-5 to TRBJ1-1; TRBD1 agrees at 9 bases. With V trimmed by 1 base and J by 1 base, 7 bases remained unmatched. Germline-derived CDR1 and CDR2 are LGHNT and FRNRAP. The CDR3 has 17 residues.

This clone was seen a single time. This chain links TRBV27 with TRBJ1-2; D is ambiguous. Germline lookup yields CDR1 MNHEY and CDR2 SMNVEV (reference sequence). V was shortened by 4 bases and J by 0 bases, with 6 bases between the two germline ends. The CDR3 is made up of 13 amino acids. CDR3 sequence (DNA): TGTGCCAGCAGTTGGGGAGCTAACTATGGCTACACCTTC. Protein sequence: CASSWGANYGYTF.

V is TRBV9 and J is TRBJ2-5; TRBD1 agrees at 10 bases. The length of the CDR3 is 15 residues. The germline V gene encodes CDR1 SGDLS and CDR2 YYNGEE. Losses at the gene ends were 4 bases for V and 5 bases for J; bases not matched to a gene: 8. CDR3 region: CASSQADRGWETQYF. For the CDR3, the DNA is TGTGCCAGCAGCCAGGCGGACAGGGGGTGGGAGACCCAGTACTTC.

This clone appeared once. The chain couples TRBV29-1 to TRBJ2-2; TRBD2 matches at 7 bases. Unmatched junction bases numbered 8, after V lost 2 bases and J lost 5 bases. The CDR3 loop spans 15 amino acids. Per the germline V gene, CDR1 is SQVTM and CDR2 is ANQGSEA. The CDR3 DNA is TGCAGCGTTGAACTAGCGGACCCCTTAACCGGGGAGCTGTTTTTT. Protein: CSVELADPLTGELFF.

The gene calls are TRBV9 and TRBJ2-7, with D maybe TRBD2 (6 bases). The CDR3 covers 14 residues. CDR1 is SGDLS and CDR2 is YYNGEE in the germline V gene. V was cut by 7 bases and J by 2 bases, with 16 bases left in between. The CDR3 region is CASVKLAETYEQYF. CDR3 sequence (DNA): TGTGCCAGCGTAAAACTAGCTGAGACCTACGAGCAGTACTTC.

The chain links TRBV29-1 to TRBJ2-3; 10 nucleotides agree with TRBD2. CDR1 is SQVTM, CDR2 ANQGSEA, per germline. There are 16 residues in the CDR3. The V gene end was trimmed by 1 base and the J gene end by 5 bases; junction bases not matched to a gene: 9. CDR3 sequence: CSVEGQREGPGDTQYF. For the CDR3, the DNA is TGCAGCGTTGAAGGGCAGCGGGAGGGCCCGGGAGATACGCAGTATTTT.

The chain carries TRBV7-9 and TRBJ1-4, with 7 bases fitting TRBD1. The CDR3 length is 16 residues. Germline lookup yields CDR1 SEHNR and CDR2 FQNEAQ (reference sequence). V lost 1 base and J lost 0; bases outside the gene matches: 2. This CDR3 reads CASSLGGGATNEKLFF. DNA for the CDR3: TGTGCCAGCAGCTTAGGAGGGGGCGCAACTAATGAAAAACTGTTTTTT.

V gene TRBV5-4 combines with J gene TRBJ2-3; the D is unclear. V lost 1 base, J lost 2 bases, and 11 bases lay in between. The CDR3 sequence is 15 residues long. Germline V gene sequence: CDR1 SGHNT, CDR2 YYREEE (reference sequence). This CDR3 reads CASSLLGAITDTQYF. The CDR3, as DNA: TGTGCCAGCAGCTTGCTCGGAGCGATCACAGATACGCAGTATTTT. The whole variable domain, remainder taken from reference TRBV5-4 and TRBJ2-3, is ETGVTQSPTHLIKTRGQQVTLRCSSQSGHNTVSWYQQALGQGPQFIFQYYREEENGRGNFPPRFSGLQFPNYSSELNVNALELDDSALYLCASSLLGAITDTQYFGPGTRLTVL.

DNA for the CDR3: TGTGCCAGCAGTTATCACCAGAATAACTATGGCTACACCTTC. Protein product: CASSYHQNNYGYTF. The chain recombines TRBV6-5 with TRBJ1-2; D unresolved. This CDR3 is built from 14 residues. CDR1 and CDR2 (germline): MNHEY, SVGAGI. The V end was cut by 3 bases, the J end by 1 base, with 9 bases between.

The chain employs TRBV14 and TRBJ2-7; tentative D call: TRBD2 (6 bases). Trimming cost V 4 bases and J 6 bases, with 10 bases left between them. Germline values: CDR1 SGHDN, CDR2 FVKESK. The CDR3 covers 12 residues. CDR3 DNA sequence: TGTGCCAGCAGCCGGTGGAGGGTCGAGCAGTACTTC. This sequence encodes CASSRWRVEQYF.

The chain links TRBV2 to TRBJ2-1, with D possibly matching TRBD2 (6 bases). The CDR3 has 12 amino acids. Between the trimmed V and J ends, which lost 5 bases and 6 bases, there was a span of 8 bases. Germline values: CDR1 SNHLY, CDR2 FYNNEI. CDR3 in DNA: TGTGCCAGCAGTCGGGACTCCAATGAGCAGTTCTTC. Translating it yields CASSRDSNEQFF.

The J gene is TRBJ2-7, the V gene TRBV5-1; TRBD2 matches at 7 bases. Germline CDR1 reads SGHRS; CDR2 reads YFSETQ. V lost 0 bases, J lost 2 bases, and 8 bases stayed unmatched. The CDR3 loop spans 16 amino acids. The CDR3 region is CASSLGPLAPTYEQYF. As DNA, the CDR3 is TGCGCCAGCAGCTTGGGCCCACTAGCGCCGACCTACGAGCAGTACTTC.

The chain uses TRBV5-1 and TRBJ1-1; D is possibly TRBD1 (6 bases). The CDR3 has 15 amino acids. CDR1 and CDR2 from the germline V gene are SGHRS and YFSETQ. V shed 3 bases and J shed 4 bases, with 16 bases lying between them. The CDR3 DNA is TGCGCCAGCAGCTCAAAGGGGGATCGAAGCACTGAAGCTTTCTTT. It yields the protein CASSSKGDRSTEAFF.

CDR3 in amino acids: CAWSVSDYGYTF. For the CDR3, the DNA is TGTGCCTGGAGTGTAAGCGACTATGGCTACACCTTC. The chain employs TRBV30 and TRBJ1-2; unclear D gene. Deletions cut 0 bases from V and 3 bases from J, with 5 bases between. The CDR3 is 12 residues long. Germline V lookup: CDR1 GTSNPN, CDR2 SVGIG (reference sequence).

The chain has TRBV5-1 and TRBJ2-1; D is perhaps TRBD2 (7 bases). From germline, CDR1 is SGHRS and CDR2 YFSETQ. CDR3 length: 17 residues. V dropped 2 bases and J dropped 3 bases, with 18 bases sitting between them. CDR3 nucleotides: TGCGCCAGCAGCTTACTACTAGGGGGGGAGTACTACAATGAGCAGTTCTTC. Its protein is CASSLLLGGEYYNEQFF.

The genes are TRBV4-1 and TRBJ2-7, with 8 bases matching TRBD2. J lost 6 bases, V lost 1 base, and 5 bases had no gene match. CDR3 size: 14 residues. The germline V gene encodes CDR1 MGHRA and CDR2 YSYEKL. CDR3 residues: CASSQGREVIEQYF. In DNA form, the CDR3 reads TGCGCCAGCAGCCAAGGGCGGGAGGTAATCGAGCAGTACTTC.

V is TRBV4-2 and J is TRBJ2-1; 10 nucleotides match TRBD2. Germline CDR1 reads LGHNA; CDR2 reads YNFKEQ. The length of the CDR3 is 16 residues. Trimming removed 4 bases from V and 7 bases from J; junction bases left unmatched: 10. CDR3 in DNA: TGTGCCAGCAGCCCGATCCTAGCGGGAGTCTCGAATGAGCAGTTCTTC. This encodes CASSPILAGVSNEQFF.

The gene calls are TRBV19 and TRBJ2-6, with unresolved D. The V gene's germline CDR1 is LNHDA and CDR2 SQIVND (reference sequence). The V end lost 4 bases, the J end lost 1 base, and 5 bases lay between the germline ends. CDR3 length equals 14 residues. CDR3 in amino acids: CASSTSSGANVLTF. DNA for the CDR3: TGTGCCAGTAGTACGAGTTCTGGGGCCAACGTCCTGACTTTC.

CDR3 sequence: CASKVSGWSGANVLTF. The CDR3, as DNA: TGCGCCAGCAAGGTATCCGGGTGGTCTGGGGCCAACGTCCTGACTTTC. The rearrangement links TRBV5-1 to TRBJ2-6; no clear D. Germline V gene sequence: CDR1 SGHRS, CDR2 YFSETQ. The CDR3 covers 16 residues. V lost 6 bases to trimming and J lost 1 base, with 14 bases between them.

The chain recombines TRBV7-2 with TRBJ2-5, with TRBD2 matching over 8 bases. Per the germline V gene, CDR1 is SGHTA and CDR2 is FQGNSA. CDR3 length: 14 residues. V gave up 2 bases and J gave up 5 bases; unmatched junction bases: 4. The CDR3: CASSLSGSIETQYF. The CDR3 nucleotides are TGTGCCAGCAGCTTAAGCGGGAGTATCGAGACCCAGTACTTC.

This CDR3 is CASSYGTSGSLPDTQYF. Written as DNA, the CDR3 is TGTGCCAGCAGCTATGGGACTAGCGGGAGTCTACCAGATACGCAGTATTTT. The chain couples TRBV5-8 to TRBJ2-3, with TRBD2 matching over 14 bases. The germline gives CDR1 SGHTS, CDR2 YDEGEE. The V segment lost 3 bases and the J segment 4 bases; nucleotides outside the gene matches: 7. This CDR3 spans 17 amino acids.

This clone was found once. J is TRBJ2-1 and V is TRBV4-1; D not certain. The length of the CDR3 is 13 residues. Germline V gene sequence: CDR1 MGHRA, CDR2 YSYEKL. V was clipped by 0 bases and J by 8 bases, with 8 bases between them. DNA for the CDR3: TGCGCCAGCAGCCAAGATATAGAGGATGAGCAGTTCTTC. Translated: CASSQDIEDEQFF.

The chain is built from TRBV11-2 and TRBJ2-7, with 10 bases fitting TRBD1. The V segment lost 6 bases and the J segment 4 bases; nucleotides outside the gene matches: 3. CDR3 length: 13 amino acids. Germline V gene lookup returns CDR1 SGHAT and CDR2 FQNNGV. The CDR3 spells CASSRQGAYEQYF. The CDR3 DNA reads TGTGCCAGCAGTCGACAGGGGGCTTACGAGCAGTACTTC.

This clone appeared a single time. The gene calls are TRBV4-3 and TRBJ1-2, with 7 bases fitting TRBD1. V was pared by 1 base and J by 4 bases, with 3 bases of the junction left unmatched. This CDR3 contains 14 residues. Germline V CDR1 and CDR2: LGHNA, YSLEER. CDR3 residues: CASSQGTGPYGYTF. CDR3 DNA sequence: TGCGCCAGCAGCCAAGGGACAGGTCCCTATGGCTACACCTTC.

This chain links TRBV6-5 with TRBJ2-1; maybe TRBD2 (6 bases). Germline lookup yields CDR1 MNHEY and CDR2 SVGAGI. V dropped 2 bases and J dropped 1 base, with 9 bases sitting between them. CDR3 size: 15 residues. CDR3: CASSYLGSSYNEQFF. The CDR3 DNA is TGTGCCAGCAGTTACCTCGGGAGTTCCTACAATGAGCAGTTCTTC.

The V and J genes are TRBV10-3 and TRBJ1-1, with a weak D call TRBD1 (6 bases). Trimming shortened V by 6 bases and J by 3 bases, and 20 bases separated the two germline ends. CDR3 length: 16 residues. Germline lookup yields CDR1 ENHRY and CDR2 SYGVKD. The CDR3 nucleotides read TGTGCCATCAGGGGGGACAAGGGGCCCCAATACACTGAAGCTTTCTTT. Protein sequence: CAIRGDKGPQYTEAFF.

The genes are TRBV27 and TRBJ2-2; 14 nucleotides line up with TRBD2. The CDR3 is 17 residues long. The V gene's germline CDR1 is MNHEY and CDR2 SMNVEV (reference sequence). With V trimmed by 10 bases and J by 10 bases, 17 bases remained unmatched. Written as DNA, the CDR3 is TGTGCCACCTCTCCCCTGGGGCCGGGACTAGCGGGAGAGGAGCTGTTTTTT. Its translation: CATSPLGPGLAGEELFF.

The CDR3 region is CASSQWTENTEAFF. Here the CDR3 DNA reads TGTGCCAGCAGCCAGTGGACAGAGAACACTGAAGCTTTCTTT. The chain combines TRBV13 with TRBJ1-1, with D perhaps TRBD1 (6 bases). This CDR3 has 14 residues. V lost 5 bases to trimming and J lost 1 base, with 11 bases between them. Germline V gene data show CDR1 as PRHDT and CDR2 as FYEKMQ (reference sequence).